This TCR beta chain was captured by sequencing in a study of T cells after yellow fever vaccination. Study-level information: Some fractions had low cell numbers, and these were prepared with SMART-Seq v4 Ultra Low Input. Points from the study as a whole: Repertoires sorted by FACS could include abundant clonotypes that are contaminants from the bulk population.

TCRdb reanalysed the 5' RACE reads using MiXCR and keeps one entry per CDR3 protein. The sample carries more than 65,000 distinct CDR3 sequences, about an eighth recorded once. This CDR3 region has 13 residues. Looked up from germline, CDR1 is MGHRA and CDR2 is YSYEKL. V was pared by 6 bases and J by 4 bases, with 12 bases between. The rearrangement joins TRBV4-1 to TRBJ1-2, with D possibly matching TRBD1 (5 bases). The TCR comes from a man aged 18 to 29 who received the YFV17D yellow fever vaccine. Sequences were derived from CD8+ T cells not binding an NS4B(214-222) dextramer, sorted from PBMCs, sampled roughly 20 days after the first yellow fever vaccination. CDR3 region: CASSPRVSYGYTF. The CDR3 DNA reads as TGCGCCAGCAGTCCCAGGGTTAGCTATGGCTACACCTTC.